One sample yielded the 24 T cell receptor beta chains listed below, sequenced in a study of PD-1 blockade in classical Hodgkin lymphoma. The method was immunoSEQ multiplex PCR; TCRdb's version includes in-frame clones alone and lacks a portion of them. Among some 9,300 clones listed, around 79% were seen once. Time point: cycle 4 day 1 (C4D1), after six to seven weeks of nivolumab. Each patient relapsed following autologous stem cell transplantation, and prior brentuximab vedotin exposure differed. Negative selection with magnetic separation was used to purify CD4+ T cells from thawed PBMCs. Sequencing was performed on CD4+ T cells from blood, taken before the fourth cycle of nivolumab. The receptors originated from a human donor with classical Hodgkin lymphoma.

This clone occurred a few times. The rearrangement links TRBV2 to TRBJ1-2, with 8 bases fitting TRBD1. V dropped 7 bases and J dropped 8; count of bases not matched to a gene: 15. Germline V CDR1 and CDR2: SNHLY, FYNNEI. CDR3 size: 15 residues. The CDR3 here is CASKHEGGRGRGYTF. CDR3 DNA sequence: TGTGCCAGCAAACACGAAGGGGGCAGGGGGCGGGGCTACACCTTC.

This clone was seen more than once but under ten times. V is TRBV11-3 and J is TRBJ2-2; D is possibly TRBD1 (5 bases). Trimming cost V 6 bases and J 7 bases, with 9 bases left between them. Germline CDR1 is SGHNT and CDR2 is YENEEA. The CDR3 spans 12 residues. The CDR3 nucleotides are TGTGCCAGCAGGCTTAGGGGCGGGGAGCTGTTTTTT. Protein sequence: CASRLRGGELFF.

V is TRBV4-2 and J is TRBJ2-5, with D possibly being TRBD1 or TRBD2 (5 bases each). Between the trimmed V and J ends, which lost 8 bases and 3 bases, there was a span of 19 bases. The germline V gene has CDR1 LGHNA and CDR2 YNFKEQ. CDR3 size: 15 residues. In DNA form, the CDR3 reads TGTGCCAGCTCCCGGGACCGCAAGTGGGAAGAGACCCAGTACTTC. As protein: CASSRDRKWEETQYF.

The rearrangement links TRBV5-5 to TRBJ1-4, with D possibly TRBD1 on 5 matching bases. The CDR3 covers 15 residues. CDR1 and CDR2 (germline): SGHKS, YYEKEE (reference sequence). V was clipped by 2 bases and J by 5 bases, with 13 bases between them. DNA for the CDR3: TGTGCCAGCAGCTTAGGGATTGGGGGAAATGAAAAACTGTTTTTT. It codes for CASSLGIGGNEKLFF.

The gene calls are TRBV27 and TRBJ2-5; 9 nucleotides match TRBD1. Germline V gene lookup returns CDR1 MNHEY and CDR2 SMNVEV (reference sequence). The CDR3 length is 17 residues. V lost 0 bases and J lost 4; bases outside the gene matches: 9. CDR3 loop: CASSLSWGQGNRETQYF. The CDR3 DNA reads TGTGCCAGCAGTTTATCTTGGGGACAGGGTAATAGAGAGACCCAGTACTTC.

This clone has more than one count but fewer than ten. This chain uses TRBV4-3 with TRBJ1-2; TRBD1 agrees at 8 bases. Germline CDR1 LGHNA, CDR2 YSLEER. V shed 1 base and J 4 bases; nucleotides not matched to a gene: 17. This CDR3 is built from 19 residues. Here the CDR3 DNA reads TGCGCCAGCAGCCAAGCCAACCCCGGGGCAGGGGGCTTTATCTATGGCTACACCTTC. It is translated as CASSQANPGAGGFIYGYTF.

The chain combines TRBV28 with TRBJ2-2, with TRBD2 matching over 10 bases. The V segment lost 8 bases and the J segment 5 bases; nucleotides outside the gene matches: 5. The CDR3 consists of 14 residues. CDR1 is MDHEN, CDR2 SYDVKM, per germline. The CDR3 bases are TGTGCCAGCCGACCGGGACTAGCGACCGGGGAGCTGTTTTTT. Amino acid sequence: CASRPGLATGELFF.

This clone was found a few times. V and J are TRBV5-5 and TRBJ1-4, with D perhaps matching TRBD1 (5 bases). CDR1 and CDR2 from the germline V gene are SGHKS and YYEKEE (reference sequence). Trimming cost V 0 bases and J 10 bases, with 10 bases left between them. This CDR3 has 13 residues. This chain's CDR3 is CASSLAGPGKLFF. In nucleotides, the CDR3 is TGTGCCAGCAGCTTGGCGGGGCCCGGAAAACTGTTTTTT.

V usage is TRBV7-4 and J usage is TRBJ2-1; perhaps TRBD1 as D (6 bases). Germline CDR1 SGHVT, CDR2 SQSDAQ. The CDR3 sequence is 15 residues long. V lost 5 bases and J lost 8, with 19 bases in between. CDR3 nucleotide sequence: TGTGCCAGCAGCCTACGAACCACAGGGTGGGATGAGCAGTTCTTC. Encoded protein: CASSLRTTGWDEQFF.

This chain links TRBV6-7 with TRBJ1-4; D call uncertain. TRBV6-7 is recorded as an ORF, its role being uncertain. Trimming removed 6 bases from V and 5 bases from J, with 10 bases in between. This CDR3 is 13 amino acids long. The CDR3 nucleotides read TGTGCCAGCAGCCGAACGGGAAATGAAAAACTGTTTTTT. Translated: CASSRTGNEKLFF.

This clone has only a few counts. V and J are TRBV12-2 and TRBJ1-6. TRBV12-2 is deemed a pseudogene. The CDR3 consists of 14 residues. DNA of the CDR3: TGTGCAAGTACAAGGCTCCCCTATAATTCACCCCTCCACTTT. Residues: CASTRLPYNSPLHF.

The chain recombines TRBV7-9 with TRBJ1-2; D uncertain. Germline V gene data show CDR1 as SEHNR and CDR2 as FQNEAQ (reference sequence). Between the trimmed V and J ends, which lost 8 bases and 1 base, there was a span of 11 bases. The CDR3 loop spans 13 amino acids. Written as DNA, the CDR3 is TGTGCCAGCCCCTCTGATAATAACTATGGCTACACCTTC. Protein product: CASPSDNNYGYTF.

This clone ranks as large. This chain connects TRBV19 to TRBJ1-2; D gene ambiguous. With 4 bases removed from V and 3 bases from J, the gap between germline ends came to 15 bases. Germline V gene sequence: CDR1 LNHDA, CDR2 SQIVND (reference sequence). The CDR3 has 15 amino acids. CDR3 in amino acids: CASSTSDGIYYGYTF. CDR3 DNA sequence: TGTGCCAGTAGTACAAGCGACGGGATCTACTATGGCTACACCTTC.

The J gene is TRBJ2-3, the V gene TRBV19, with D hard to call. Germline-derived CDR1 and CDR2 are LNHDA and SQIVND (reference sequence). This CDR3 has 15 residues. V was shortened by 4 bases and J by 0 bases, with 11 bases between the two germline ends. Here the CDR3 reads CASSKAGLSTDTQYF. The CDR3 nucleotides are TGTGCCAGTAGTAAGGCAGGTCTTAGCACAGATACGCAGTATTTT.

This clone was observed a single time. The V gene is TRBV28, the J gene TRBJ2-3; the match to TRBD1 covers 11 bases. Germline assignment: CDR1 MDHEN and CDR2 SYDVKM. The J segment lost 4 bases and the V segment lost 7 bases, leaving 7 bases of the junction unmatched. This CDR3 spans 15 amino acids. The CDR3 DNA reads as TGTGCCAGCAAACCCCGGGACAGGGGGTCAGATACGCAGTATTTT. Protein product: CASKPRDRGSDTQYF.

This clone was recorded once. This chain links TRBV2 with TRBJ1-5; D might be TRBD1 (5 bases). Germline V gene data show CDR1 as SNHLY and CDR2 as FYNNEI. The CDR3 is made up of 15 amino acids. The V and J ends lost 7 bases and 0 bases respectively, with 13 bases between them. Here the CDR3 DNA reads TGTGCCAGCACGGGACTTGATTATAGCAATCAGCCCCAGCATTTT. This translates into CASTGLDYSNQPQHF.

This clone was seen a single time. The sample carries other DNA sequences with the same CDR3. The rearrangement links TRBV30 to TRBJ1-2; 8 bases fit TRBD1. This CDR3 spans 12 amino acids. Trimming cost V 2 bases and J 7 bases; bases outside gene matches: 3. CDR1 and CDR2 from the germline V gene are GTSNPN and SVGIG (reference sequence). The CDR3 DNA reads TGTGCCTGGAGTCCCACAGGGGGTGGCTACACCTTC. Translating it yields CAWSPTGGGYTF.

The CDR3 sequence: CASSFLGAPGYTF. The DNA of the CDR3 is TGTGCCAGCAGCTTCCTAGGGGCACCGGGCTACACCTTC. The chain has TRBV7-8 and TRBJ1-2; tentative D call: TRBD1 (5 bases). The germline V gene has CDR1 SGHVS and CDR2 FQNEAQ. There are 13 residues in the CDR3. V lost 3 bases to trimming and J lost 8 bases, with 13 bases between them.

The CDR3 DNA is TGCGCCAGCAGCTTGACGGGGGGAGATACGCAGTATTTT. Its protein product is CASSLTGGDTQYF. The V and J genes are TRBV5-1 and TRBJ2-3, with TRBD2 matching 7 bases. Looked up from germline, CDR1 is SGHRS and CDR2 is YFSETQ. The CDR3 is made up of 13 amino acids. V gave up 1 base and J gave up 5 bases; unmatched junction bases: 1.

CDR3: CASSSAGSTGADTQYF. The CDR3 nucleotides read TGTGCCAGCAGTTCTGCAGGGTCTACAGGGGCAGATACGCAGTATTTT. The chain carries TRBV28 and TRBJ2-3, with 7 bases matching TRBD1. The CDR3 loop spans 16 amino acids. The V gene end was trimmed by 4 bases and the J gene end by 4 bases; junction bases not matched to a gene: 11. Germline V gene data show CDR1 as MDHEN and CDR2 as SYDVKM.

The chain links TRBV18 to TRBJ2-4; D gene unclear. CDR3 length equals 15 residues. With 3 bases removed from V and 0 bases from J, the gap between germline ends came to 9 bases. Germline assignment: CDR1 KGHSH and CDR2 LQKENI. In DNA form, the CDR3 reads TGTGCCAGCTCACCGAGAGCAGGAGCCAAAAACATTCAGTACTTC. It yields the protein CASSPRAGAKNIQYF.

This chain connects TRBV5-1 to TRBJ1-2; D ambiguous. Trimming took off 0 bases at V and 7 bases at J, with 13 bases between the two ends. Looked up from germline, CDR1 is SGHRS and CDR2 is YFSETQ. This CDR3 has 14 amino acids. As DNA, the CDR3 is TGCGCCAGCAGCTTGGTTGAGGACGGTGGTGGCTACACCTTC. Its protein is CASSLVEDGGGYTF.

The rearrangement joins TRBV4-2 to TRBJ2-2; D ambiguous. CDR3 length: 15 amino acids. The germline V gene has CDR1 LGHNA and CDR2 YNFKEQ. Between the trimmed V and J ends, which lost 0 bases and 4 bases, there was a span of 9 bases. The CDR3 DNA is TGTGCCAGCAGCCAAGATCTCAGGCCCACCGGGGAGCTGTTTTTT. Translation: CASSQDLRPTGELFF.

The chain uses TRBV29-1 and TRBJ1-3, with D uncertain. The CDR3 is made up of 13 amino acids. V lost 2 bases and J lost 4, with 9 bases in between. Germline V gene data show CDR1 as SQVTM and CDR2 as ANQGSEA. DNA for the CDR3: TGCAGCGTTGAATCCCTACAGGGAAACACCATATATTTT. Its translation: CSVESLQGNTIYF.